This T cell receptor (beta chain) was identified in a study of T cells in Graves' hyperthyroidism and ophthalmopathy. Study context: Peripheral blood was collected at initial diagnosis, before any treatment.

V dropped 7 bases and J dropped 0 bases, with 7 bases sitting between them. Per the germline V gene, CDR1 is SNHLY and CDR2 is FYNNEI. The CDR3 totals 14 residues. The TCR beta CDR3 regions underwent amplification using RNA transcripts as the source. HTBI primers were the set used in a first-round RT-PCR of the TCR CDR3. In TCRdb, the multiplex PCR reads were re-called with MiXCR into one record per CDR3 protein. The table includes fewer than 200,000 distinct CDR3 sequences, 9.4% detected once. This clonotype was counted ten times or more. Diagnosis rested on symptoms, serum thyroxine and TRAb, thyroid ultrasound, and orbital computed tomography. Initially, at the first diagnosis of hyperthyroidism and before any ophthalmopathy symptoms, blood was sampled.

V and J are TRBV2 and TRBJ1-6; D remains unclear. Specimen: blood. This receptor was identified in a woman aged 18-30 years with Graves' hyperthyroidism that later progressed to Graves' ophthalmopathy. For the CDR3, the DNA is TGTGCCAGCAAACAGAGCTCCTATAATTCACCCCTCCACTTT. It encodes CASKQSSYNSPLHF.